Presented here are 5 T cell receptor beta chains from one specimen sequenced in a study of blood T cell repertoires in COVID-19. The protocol was immunoSEQ multiplex PCR, while the TCRdb copy is restricted to in-frame clones and leaves out a portion. The sample comprises around 380,000 clones, 81% of which are singletons, and approximately 1% rests with the top ten. Sequencing used peripheral blood. The receptors were sampled from a human donor with acute or convalescent COVID-19. The donor label of this sample is uncertain.

The chain couples TRBV4-1 to TRBJ2-1; no definite D call. Germline CDR1 reads MGHRA; CDR2 reads YSYEKL. The CDR3 consists of 14 residues. The V and J ends lost 1 base and 8 bases respectively, with 12 bases between them. The CDR3 coding sequence is TGCGCCAGCAGCCAAGTATCCCTAGGTTATGAGCAGTTCTTC. Protein product: CASSQVSLGYEQFF.

The V call is TRBV4-1, the J call TRBJ2-7, with 9 positions matching TRBD1. From germline, CDR1 is MGHRA and CDR2 YSYEKL. The CDR3 is made up of 13 amino acids. Unmatched junction bases numbered 7, after V lost 4 bases and J lost 9 bases. CDR3 DNA sequence: TGCGCCAGCAGCCCGTGGGACAGGGAGAGGCAGTACTTC. Translating gives CASSPWDRERQYF.

The V call is TRBV5-1, the J call TRBJ2-5; TRBD1 aligns across 7 bases. V dropped 0 bases and J dropped 9; count of bases not matched to a gene: 8. Germline assignment: CDR1 SGHRS and CDR2 YFSETQ. CDR3 size: 14 residues. The CDR3 DNA reads TGCGCCAGCAGCTTGGGGACAGGTTCCAAGGCCCAGTACTTC. Amino acids: CASSLGTGSKAQYF.

The gene calls are TRBV3-1 (or the pseudogene TRBV3-2) and TRBJ2-1; 8 bases are shared with TRBD2. The CDR3 has 18 amino acids. The germline gives CDR1 LGHDT, CDR2 YNNKEL (reference sequence). V was pared by 2 bases and J by 5 bases, with 14 bases of the junction left unmatched. CDR3: CASSQWAGRLAGHNEQFF. CDR3 sequence (DNA): TGTGCCAGCAGCCAATGGGCCGGGAGGCTAGCGGGCCACAATGAGCAGTTCTTC.

This clone was seen a single time. DNA of the CDR3: TGTGCCAGCAGCCAAGTCCGACAGGTCACCGGGGAGCTGTTTTTT. This codes for CASSQVRQVTGELFF. The chain is built from TRBV3-1 (or the pseudogene TRBV3-2) and TRBJ2-2, with D perhaps matching TRBD1 (6 bases). V lost 1 base to trimming and J lost 4 bases, with 10 bases between them. Germline lookup yields CDR1 LGHDT and CDR2 YNNKEL (reference sequence). The CDR3 runs to 15 residues.